This T cell receptor (beta chain) emerged from a study of cytomegalovirus exposure and HLA in healthy donors. Researchers ran the PCR with 60 Vbeta and 13 Jbeta primers. Sequencing was performed with immunoSEQ multiplex PCR; in TCRdb, only in-frame clones are kept and a portion is missing. The sample shows more than 50,000 clones, approximately 83% of them seen only once. Regarding this clone: Antigen: not known.

The CDR3 length is 17 residues. CDR1 is SGHDT, CDR2 YYEEEE, per germline. Trimming at V came to 3 bases and at J to 2 bases, leaving 10 bases not matched to a gene. Whole-study findings and limits: Among TCR beta chains, those listed as cytomegalovirus-associated numbered approximately 150. Analyzed later, association rates of TCRs varied across HLA loci, with DRB1 most and HLA-C fewest. The authors reported that TCR beta sequences could predict HLA-A and HLA-B alleles. These predictions were accurate for most subjects in the first cohort.

These donors, healthy bone marrow donors, were studied. This chain joins TRBV5-6 and TRBJ2-3, with 9 bases matching TRBD2. The source material was PBMCs. This receptor was taken from a female donor in good health and CMV-seronegative. The chain's CDR3 is CASSSGRGGRATDTQYF. The CDR3, as DNA: TGTGCCAGCAGCTCCGGCAGGGGCGGGAGGGCCACAGATACGCAGTATTTT.